This is a list of T cell receptor beta chains from one sample in a study of post-analysis software for immune sequencing data. TCRdb analysed the PCR reads with MiXCR anew, one entry per CDR3 protein. This repertoire shows roughly 800,000 distinct CDR3 sequences, roughly 58% found once; its top ten account for roughly 4.4%. Sequenced: blood. Receptors were obtained from a girl aged 10-17 years with multiple sclerosis. Each CDR3 is given with its conserved first and last residue. D genes are given only for firm matches. For some rows the clone size is stated as once, few or many, or as a class when expanded; others skip it.

j_gene	d_gene	v_gene	abundance	CDR3nt	CDR3aa
TRBJ2-7	TRBD1	TRBV5-1	many	TGTGCCAGCAGCCGGACAGGGTCTTACGAGCAGTACTTC	CASSRTGSYEQYF
TRBJ1-2	.	TRBV20-1	.	TGCAGTGCTAGAGCCGAACTCGCCCGTGACTATGGCTACACCTTC	CSARAELARDYGYTF
TRBJ2-5	.	TRBV20-1	.	TGCAGTGCTAGAAACGTTATCCGGGTCCCAAAGACGGAGACCCAGTACTTC	CSARNVIRVPKTETQYF
TRBJ1-5	.	TRBV20-1	.	TGCAGTGCTAGACGCACGGCCTCTTCAAGAGGCAATCAGCCCCAGCATTTT	CSARRTASSRGNQPQHF
TRBJ1-5	TRBD1	TRBV20-1	few	TGCAGTGCTAGGGGGACAGGGGGCGACAATCAGCCCCAGCATTTT	CSARGTGGDNQPQHF
TRBJ2-7	.	TRBV12-3/TRBV12-4	.	TGTGCCAGCAGCACCGTTGGGGTCTCCTACGAGCAGTACTTC	CASSTVGVSYEQYF
TRBJ2-7	TRBD1	TRBV29-1	.	TGCAGCGTTTTAAAGACCGGGACAGGGGGCTACGAGCAGTACTTC	CSVLKTGTGGYEQYF
TRBJ2-7	TRBD2	TRBV20-1	.	TGCAGTGCCGATAGTGGACTAGCGGTTACCTACGAGCAGTACTTC	CSADSGLAVTYEQYF
TRBJ2-5	.	TRBV2	.	TGTGCCGCCACGACAACTCTCCAAGAGACCCAGTACTTC	CAATTTLQETQYF
TRBJ1-1	TRBD1	TRBV5-1	few	TGTGCCAGCAGCCCCCAGGGGGCTCGCACTGAAGCTTTCTTT	CASSPQGARTEAFF
TRBJ2-7	.	TRBV2	.	TGTGCCAGCTTAGTGGACAGTCTCAACGAGCAGTACTTC	CASLVDSLNEQYF
TRBJ1-1	.	TRBV5-1	few	TGCGCCAGCAGCCCGGACGGCTTGAACACTGAAGCTTTCTTT	CASSPDGLNTEAFF
TRBJ2-7	TRBD2	TRBV29-1	.	TGCAGCGTTCCCAAGGACGGCGGGAGCTCCTACGAGCAGTACTTC	CSVPKDGGSSYEQYF
TRBJ2-1	.	TRBV4-2	.	TGTGCCAGCAGCCGAACTAGTATGACCTTCAATGAGCAGTTCTTC	CASSRTSMTFNEQFF
TRBJ2-3	TRBD2	TRBV4-2	.	TGTGCCAGCAGCCAAGATCCTAGCGGGGGCACAGATACGCAGTATTTT	CASSQDPSGGTDTQYF
TRBJ2-1	TRBD2	TRBV29-1	.	TGCAGCGCAGCTCGGGCGGGAGCCTACAATGAGCAGTTCTTC	CSAARAGAYNEQFF
TRBJ2-6	.	TRBV7-3	.	TGTGCCAGCAGCTTAACGGGGCCTTTTGGGGCCAACGTCCTGACTTTC	CASSLTGPFGANVLTF
TRBJ2-1	.	TRBV7-9	.	TGTGCCAGCAGCTTCTCTACAGGCTTTGCCCAAAATTACAATGAGCAGTTCTTC	CASSFSTGFAQNYNEQFF
TRBJ2-1	TRBD2	TRBV20-1	.	TGCAGTGCTAGTCTAGCGGGATGCGATGAGCAGTTCTTC	CSASLAGCDEQFF
TRBJ2-3	.	TRBV5-1	.	TGCGCCAGCAGCGTACACAGGTTCTCGAGCACAGATACGCAGTATTTT	CASSVHRFSSTDTQYF
TRBJ2-7	.	TRBV30	few	TGTGCCTGGAGTGGACAGGCCCATCGATACGAGCAGTACTTC	CAWSGQAHRYEQYF
TRBJ2-7	TRBD1	TRBV2	.	TGTGCCAGCAGAGGAAACAGGGGTCCCTACGAGCAGTACTTC	CASRGNRGPYEQYF
TRBJ2-1	.	TRBV20-1	.	TGCAGTGCTAGAGACCACACCGGGGGCGGCCTTGAGAATGAGCAGTTCTTC	CSARDHTGGGLENEQFF
TRBJ2-6	.	TRBV5-1	few	TGCGCCAGCAGCTCCCGATTAGCTACTCCCGGGGGCTCTGGGGCCAACGTCCTGACTTTC	CASSSRLATPGGSGANVLTF
TRBJ2-1	TRBD2	TRBV7-9	.	TGTGCCAGCAGCCATGTAAGCGGGAGGGCCTGGTCCTACAATGAGCAGTTCTTC	CASSHVSGRAWSYNEQFF
TRBJ1-2	TRBD1	TRBV29-1	many	TGCAGCGTCGGGACAGGCTATGGCTACACCTTC	CSVGTGYGYTF
TRBJ1-2	.	TRBV12-5	few	TGTGCTAGTGGCTCACCAGACCTAAAGGTCTATGGCTACACCTTC	CASGSPDLKVYGYTF
TRBJ2-7	TRBD2	TRBV12-3/TRBV12-4	.	TGTGCCAGCAGTTTAATGACTAGCGGGAGGCTTTACGAGCAGTACTTC	CASSLMTSGRLYEQYF
TRBJ2-1	.	TRBV20-1	.	TGCAGTGCTAGAGATCTGAGCTCCTACAATGAGCAGTTCTTC	CSARDLSSYNEQFF